This TCR beta chain was obtained from a study of HIV-infected children after antiretroviral therapy interruption. Study-wide points: After treatment interruption started, naive CD4+ CDR3 overlap across time points dropped.

Treatment meaning: PENTA 11 planned treatment interruption arm or continuous ART arm. Unique molecular identifiers were included in an RNA-based 3' RACE TCR library. TCRdb recomputed calls from the 3' RACE reads with MiXCR, one row per CDR3 protein. The sample has 45,000 to 50,000 distinct CDR3 sequences, around 4.7% seen once; the top ten hold 0.6% to 0.85%. This clonotype was seen at least ten times. Its specificity is unknown. Trimming took 3 bases from V and 6 from J, leaving 13 bases between them. Germline-derived CDR1 and CDR2 are SGDLS and YYNGEE. The CDR3 spans 14 residues. The sequenced sample was CD45RA+ CD4+ T cells from PBMCs, pooled from several time points, obtained from a donor given antiretroviral therapy, either interrupted or continuous. Subset denoted: naive CD4+ CD45RA+ CD45RO- T cells. The chain is built from TRBV9 and TRBJ2-4, with D perhaps matching TRBD2 (6 bases). This TCR was sampled from a pool of human donors with HIV. CDR3 region: CASSAEGGRNIQYF. The CDR3 coding sequence is TGTGCCAGCAGCGCCGAAGGAGGGAGAAACATTCAGTACTTC.